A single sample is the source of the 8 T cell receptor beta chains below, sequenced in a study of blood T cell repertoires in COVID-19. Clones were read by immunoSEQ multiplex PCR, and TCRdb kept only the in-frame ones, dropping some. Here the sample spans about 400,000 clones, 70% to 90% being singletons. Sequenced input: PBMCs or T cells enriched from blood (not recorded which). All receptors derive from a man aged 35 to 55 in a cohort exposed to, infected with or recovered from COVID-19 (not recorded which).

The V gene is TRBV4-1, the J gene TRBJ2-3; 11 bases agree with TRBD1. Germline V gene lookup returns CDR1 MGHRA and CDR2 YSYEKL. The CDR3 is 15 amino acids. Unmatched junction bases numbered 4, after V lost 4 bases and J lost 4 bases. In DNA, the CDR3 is TGCGCCAGCAGCCGGACAGGGGGCCGGGCAGATACGCAGTATTTT. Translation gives CASSRTGGRADTQYF.

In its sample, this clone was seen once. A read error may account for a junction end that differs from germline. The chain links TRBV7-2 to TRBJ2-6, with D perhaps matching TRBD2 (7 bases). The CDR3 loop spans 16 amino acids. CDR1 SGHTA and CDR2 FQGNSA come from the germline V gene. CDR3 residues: CASSDRGATGTNVLTF. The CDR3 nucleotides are TGTGCCAGCAGCGACCGGGGGGCAACTGGGACCAACGTCCTGACTTTC.

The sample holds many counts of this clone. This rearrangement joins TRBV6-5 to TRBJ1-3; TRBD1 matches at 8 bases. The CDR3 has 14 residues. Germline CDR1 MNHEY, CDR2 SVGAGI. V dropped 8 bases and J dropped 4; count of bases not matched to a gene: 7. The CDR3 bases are TGTGCCAGCTCCCCCAGGGGGCAAGGAAACACCATATATTTT. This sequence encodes CASSPRGQGNTIYF.

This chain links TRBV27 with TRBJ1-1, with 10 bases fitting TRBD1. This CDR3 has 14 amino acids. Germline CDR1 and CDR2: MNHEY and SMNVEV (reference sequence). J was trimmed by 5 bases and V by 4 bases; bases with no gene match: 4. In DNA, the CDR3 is TGTGCCAGCAGTTCCGACAGGGGGCATACTGAAGCTTTCTTT. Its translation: CASSSDRGHTEAFF.

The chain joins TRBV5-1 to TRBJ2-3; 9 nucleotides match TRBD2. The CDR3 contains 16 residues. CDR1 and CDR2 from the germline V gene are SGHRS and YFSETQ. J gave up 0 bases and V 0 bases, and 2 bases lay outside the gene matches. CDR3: CASSLDTSGSTDTQYF. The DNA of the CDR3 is TGCGCCAGCAGCTTGGATACTAGCGGGAGCACAGATACGCAGTATTTT.

The CDR3 DNA is TGTGCCAGCAGTTCCGACCGACTCGCCCTCGAGCAGTACTTC. Protein product: CASSSDRLALEQYF. The genes are TRBV27 and TRBJ2-7, with D unresolved. Germline loops: CDR1 MNHEY, CDR2 SMNVEV (reference sequence). The CDR3 spans 14 residues. The germline V and J ends were trimmed by 4 bases and 6 bases, with 16 bases remaining between them.

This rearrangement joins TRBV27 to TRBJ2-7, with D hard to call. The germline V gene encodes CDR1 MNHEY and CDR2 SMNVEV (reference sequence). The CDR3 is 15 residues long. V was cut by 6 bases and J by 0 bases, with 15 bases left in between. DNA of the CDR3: TGTGCCAGCAGCCCCAGCGTAATATCCTCCTACGAGCAGTACTTC. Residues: CASSPSVISSYEQYF.

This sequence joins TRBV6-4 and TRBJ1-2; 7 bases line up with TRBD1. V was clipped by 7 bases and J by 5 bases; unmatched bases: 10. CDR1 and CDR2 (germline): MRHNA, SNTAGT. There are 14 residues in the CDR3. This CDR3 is CASIHDREVYGYTF. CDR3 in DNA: TGTGCCAGCATCCACGACAGGGAGGTGTATGGCTACACCTTC.